This TCR beta chain is from a study of blood T cell repertoires in COVID-19. At the level of the study: The origin of the acute and convalescent COVID-19 samples was the United States, Italy and Spain. PBMCs, B-cell-depleted T cells, or T cells were the source of the cDNA or gDNA that made up the material.

Per the original methods: Reference gene primer amplification gave nucleated cell count estimates. Profiling relied on immunoSEQ multiplex PCR, and the TCRdb table lists in-frame clones only, not all of them. Clone size and V and J calls were adopted from that table, with D and trimming inferred from the DNA. The sample contains some 30,000 clones, around 90% of which appear only once. This clone was counted only a few times. The clonotype originates from a human donor in a cohort sampled during active COVID-19. Specimen: peripheral blood.

CDR3 sequence reads: CASSLDGGFYEQYF. CDR3 in DNA: TGTGCCAGCAGCTTGGATGGGGGCTTCTACGAGCAGTACTTC. The chain employs TRBV5-8 and TRBJ2-7; D is possibly TRBD1 (6 bases). The germline V and J ends were trimmed by 0 bases and 3 bases, with 10 bases remaining between them. Germline-derived CDR1 and CDR2 are SGHTS and YDEGEE. The CDR3 has 14 amino acids. The full variable domain, completed using reference TRBV5-8 and TRBJ2-7, is EAGVTQSPTHLIKTRGQQATLRCSPISGHTSVYWYQQALGLGLQFLLWYDEGEERNRGNFPPRFSGRQFPNYSSELNVNALELEDSALYLCASSLDGGFYEQYFGPGTRLTVT.